This TCR beta chain emerged from a study of CD8 T cells in ankylosing spondylitis. In its sample, this clonotype was seen many times. Molecular-barcoded quantitative 5'-RACE produced these TCR beta libraries. Using its own MiXCR run on the 5' RACE reads, TCRdb lists one record per CDR3 protein. The sample contains about 100,000 distinct CDR3 sequences, 8% to 10% of which appear only once. From germline, CDR1 is LGHNA and CDR2 YSLEER. The V end was cut by 1 base, the J end by 2 bases, with 9 bases between. This CDR3 contains 15 residues. This sequence was found in a male donor with ankylosing spondylitis or in good health (not recorded which). The gene calls are TRBV4-3 and TRBJ2-1, with a possible D match to TRBD1 (5 bases). Sequencing was performed on blood, either unsorted or a sorted T cell fraction (not recorded which). In nucleotides, the CDR3 is TGCGCCAGCAGCCAAGGACAGTCGCCCTACAATGAGCAGTTCTTC. Its protein product is CASSQGQSPYNEQFF.